These 20 T cell receptor beta chains came from one sample sequenced in a study of liver allograft versus peripheral blood T cells. The overall study: Recipients' peripheral blood T cell receptor repertoires were compared with those in transplanted livers.

TCRdb re-analysed the reads in MiXCR, keeping a single row per CDR3 protein. Altogether 7,900 or so distinct CDR3 sequences are present, 18% being singletons, with the ten largest covering 3.5% to 4.5%. The receptors come from a human patient who had a liver transplant. A subset of T cells may come from the graft donor.

Sample share makes this clonotype medium-sized (0.01 to 0.1%). The chain links TRBV5-6 to TRBJ1-5; perhaps TRBD1 as D (6 bases). Germline CDR1 SGHDT, CDR2 YYEEEE. V gave up 2 bases and J gave up 9 bases, with 12 bases separating them. The CDR3 spans 13 residues. The chain's CDR3 is CASSFGGARPQHF. Here the CDR3 DNA reads TGTGCCAGCAGCTTTGGGGGGGCACGGCCCCAGCATTTT. The whole variable domain, filled in from reference TRBV5-6 and TRBJ1-5, reads DAGVTQSPTHLIKTRGQQVTLRCSPKSGHDTVSWYQQALGQGPQFIFQYYEEEERQRGNFPDRFSGHQFPNYSSELNVNALLLGDSALYLCASSFGGARPQHFGDGTRLSIL.

The chain is built from TRBV9 and TRBJ2-1; a weak D match, TRBD1 (6 bases). The CDR3 contains 15 residues. Germline V lookup: CDR1 SGDLS, CDR2 YYNGEE. Trimming left V 3 bases short and J 5 bases short, with 15 bases between. The chain's CDR3 is CASSERQVLNNEQFF. The DNA for the CDR3 is TGTGCCAGCAGCGAACGACAGGTTCTAAACAATGAGCAGTTCTTC.

This clonotype ranks as medium-sized. The chain carries TRBV18 and TRBJ2-6; D ambiguous. The germline gives CDR1 KGHSH, CDR2 LQKENI. Trimming shortened V by 6 bases and J by 0 bases, and 12 bases separated the two germline ends. CDR3 size: 16 residues. The DNA for the CDR3 is TGTGCCAGCTCTCCCCTCGGTCTCTCTGGGGCCAACGTCCTGACTTTC. Protein: CASSPLGLSGANVLTF.

This clonotype was seen a handful of times. The J gene is TRBJ1-5, the V gene TRBV10-3; tentatively, D is TRBD1 (5 bases). There are 16 residues in the CDR3. V shed 0 bases and J shed 6 bases, with 15 bases lying between them. CDR1 and CDR2 (germline): ENHRY, SYGVKD. CDR3 sequence (DNA): TGTGCCATCAGTGAGTCGTTGGGCAGGGAGGTTCAGCCCCAGCATTTT. This gives the protein CAISESLGREVQPQHF.

This clonotype appeared a few times. CDR3 coding DNA: TGTGCTAGTGGGAACCGGGAGGGGTATGGCTACACCTTC. Translating gives CASGNREGYGYTF. This chain connects TRBV12-5 to TRBJ1-2; a possible D gene is TRBD1 (5 bases). CDR3 size: 13 residues. Per germline, CDR1 LGHNT and CDR2 FRNRAP. Between the trimmed V and J ends, which lost 6 bases and 5 bases, there was a span of 13 bases.

The chain employs TRBV12-3 or TRBV12-4 and TRBJ2-4, with a weak D call TRBD2 (6 bases). The ends were cut back, 7 bases at V and 4 bases at J, with 17 bases in the middle. This CDR3 contains 15 residues. The CDR3 sequence is CASTHGRDWKNIQYF. The CDR3 DNA is TGTGCCAGCACCCATGGGCGGGACTGGAAAAACATTCAGTACTTC.

This clonotype was counted between two and nine times. V is TRBV20-1 and J is TRBJ2-3; 7 bases align to TRBD1. V shed 5 bases and J 0 bases; nucleotides not matched to a gene: 8. The CDR3 covers 15 residues. Germline values: CDR1 DFQATT, CDR2 SNEGSKA (reference sequence). The CDR3 loop reads CSARRGQLSTDTQYF. The CDR3 DNA follows: TGCAGTGCTCGCCGGGGACAGTTGAGCACAGATACGCAGTATTTT.

The rearrangement joins TRBV6-5 to TRBJ1-2; 9 nucleotides line up with TRBD1. This CDR3 region has 13 residues. With V trimmed by 0 bases and J by 9 bases, 2 bases remained unmatched. The V gene's germline CDR1 is MNHEY and CDR2 SVGAGI. The CDR3: CASSYSGQGSYTF. The CDR3 region has the DNA TGTGCCAGCAGTTACTCGGGACAGGGCAGCTACACCTTC.

This clonotype has ten or more counts. This rearrangement joins TRBV27 to TRBJ2-1; 7 bases line up with TRBD2. The germline CDR1 and CDR2 sequences are MNHEY and SMNVEV (reference sequence). The V and J ends lost 8 bases and 0 bases, in that order; junction bases with no gene match: 16. CDR3 length: 18 amino acids. The CDR3 DNA reads TGTGCCAGCTTCTCAGTCAAGTTAGCGGGCCACTCCTACAATGAGCAGTTCTTC. This translates into CASFSVKLAGHSYNEQFF.

This chain links TRBV19 with TRBJ1-1; D gene uncertain. V was clipped by 3 bases and J by 1 base, with 6 bases between them. This CDR3 contains 13 residues. Germline V gene sequence: CDR1 LNHDA, CDR2 SQIVND (reference sequence). The CDR3 bases are TGTGCCAGTAGTATTATTGAGAACACTGAAGCTTTCTTT. Translating gives CASSIIENTEAFF.

This clonotype was observed a handful of times. The chain carries TRBV7-9 and TRBJ2-4; 7 positions agree with TRBD2. This CDR3 has 18 amino acids. The germline V gene encodes CDR1 SEHNR and CDR2 FQNEAQ (reference sequence). V gave up 4 bases and J gave up 1 base; unmatched junction bases: 13. The CDR3 DNA reads TGTGCCAGCAGCTCGGGGTTGTCGAGCGGGGCGGCCAAAAACATTCAGTACTTC. The encoded protein is CASSSGLSSGAAKNIQYF.

This clonotype was seen at least ten times. The chain has TRBV14 and TRBJ1-1; D possibly corresponds to TRBD1 (6 bases). Germline CDR1 reads SGHDN; CDR2 reads FVKESK. V lost 5 bases and J 1 base, leaving 14 bases between the germline ends. This CDR3 has 15 amino acids. The CDR3, as DNA: TGTGCCAGCAGCTATACCCTCAGGGGGAACACTGAAGCTTTCTTT. Translated: CASSYTLRGNTEAFF.

In its sample, this clonotype ranks as medium-sized. The V gene is TRBV19, the J gene TRBJ1-1; no clear D gene. Germline V lookup: CDR1 LNHDA, CDR2 SQIVND (reference sequence). Trimming left V 4 bases short and J 1 base short, with 7 bases between. CDR3 length: 13 amino acids. In nucleotides, the CDR3 is TGTGCCAGTAGTACCTCCACGAACACTGAAGCTTTCTTT. Protein: CASSTSTNTEAFF.

This chain uses TRBV20-1 with TRBJ2-3; D remains ambiguous. Germline V CDR1 and CDR2: DFQATT, SNEGSKA (reference sequence). The ends were cut back, 3 bases at V and 1 base at J, with 11 bases in the middle. This CDR3 is 14 amino acids long. This CDR3 reads CSARLAQGTDTQYF. The CDR3, as DNA: TGCAGTGCTAGGTTGGCCCAGGGCACAGATACGCAGTATTTT.

Sample share makes this clonotype medium-sized. V and J are TRBV27 and TRBJ1-1, with D possibly being TRBD1 (6 bases). Germline V gives CDR1 MNHEY, CDR2 SMNVEV (reference sequence). The V gene lost 6 bases and the J gene lost 1 base, with 18 bases spanning the gap. There are 16 residues in the CDR3. The chain's CDR3 is CASRDLQGHSNTEAFF. As DNA, the CDR3 is TGTGCCAGCAGAGACCTACAGGGACACTCGAACACTGAAGCTTTCTTT.

This clonotype appeared a few times. The chain is built from TRBV9 and TRBJ2-7, with TRBD1 identical over 10 bases. Trimming at V came to 4 bases and at J to 0 bases, leaving 4 bases not matched to a gene. Germline assignment: CDR1 SGDLS and CDR2 YYNGEE. The CDR3 consists of 15 residues. CDR3 amino acids: CASSSRQGASYEQYF. The CDR3 DNA reads TGTGCCAGCAGCTCACGACAGGGGGCCTCCTACGAGCAGTACTTC.

This clonotype is labeled as medium-sized. The chain recombines TRBV28 with TRBJ1-2; D remains unclear. From germline, CDR1 is MDHEN and CDR2 SYDVKM. V was shortened by 5 bases and J by 3 bases, with 16 bases between the two germline ends. This CDR3 has 15 amino acids. CDR3 in DNA: TGTGCCAGCAGTGGAGATGGGAGGGCAGACTATGGCTACACCTTC. Protein product: CASSGDGRADYGYTF.

V gene TRBV20-1 combines with J gene TRBJ1-6; 8 nucleotides line up with TRBD1. The CDR3 contains 14 residues. Germline loops: CDR1 DFQATT, CDR2 SNEGSKA (reference sequence). Trimming removed 0 bases from V and 10 bases from J; junction bases left unmatched: 5. CDR3 protein: CSARDRTGLSPLHF. The CDR3, as DNA: TGCAGTGCTAGAGATCGGACAGGGTTGTCACCCCTCCACTTT.

V and J are TRBV7-9 and TRBJ1-2; unclear D gene. Germline V lookup: CDR1 SEHNR, CDR2 FQNEAQ (reference sequence). The V end lost 5 bases, the J end lost 2 bases, and 15 bases lay between the germline ends. The CDR3 consists of 15 residues. The CDR3 reads CASSPKGRTNYGYTF. CDR3 nucleotide sequence: TGTGCCAGCAGCCCCAAAGGGCGGACCAACTATGGCTACACCTTC.

This clonotype is medium-sized by share. This sequence joins TRBV15 and TRBJ2-6; D could derive from TRBD1 or TRBD2 (5 bases each). CDR3 size: 17 residues. Looked up from germline, CDR1 is LNHNV and CDR2 is YYDKDF (reference sequence). The V end was cut by 7 bases, the J end by 0 bases, with 16 bases between. The CDR3 loop reads CATTRSRDHSGANVLTF. The CDR3 coding sequence is TGTGCCACCACACGATCGAGGGACCACTCTGGGGCCAACGTCCTGACTTTC.